The 18 T cell receptor beta chains below come from one sample, sequenced in a study of blood T cell repertoires in COVID-19. TCRdb's copy holds only in-frame clones and misses some; the assay was immunoSEQ multiplex PCR. Counted here are under 150,000 clones, approximately 82% occurring once; the ten biggest clones make up 9.5% to 10%. Sequencing used peripheral blood. The receptor source for this set is a man aged 40-49 years with active or convalescent COVID-19.

This rearrangement joins TRBV5-1 to TRBJ1-5; 11 nucleotides agree with TRBD1. CDR1 and CDR2 (germline): SGHRS, YFSETQ. The CDR3 runs to 15 residues. Trimming removed 8 bases from V and 4 bases from J; junction bases left unmatched: 8. The CDR3 nucleotides read TGCGCCAGTGCTCCCGGGACAGGGGGTAATCAGCCCCAGCATTTT. Residues: CASAPGTGGNQPQHF.

The chain joins TRBV19 to TRBJ2-5; weak D call: TRBD1 (6 bases). Germline values: CDR1 LNHDA, CDR2 SQIVND (reference sequence). The CDR3 loop spans 13 amino acids. The V and J ends lost 3 bases and 5 bases respectively, with 10 bases between them. CDR3: CASSITGWETQYF. CDR3 nucleotide sequence: TGTGCCAGTAGTATTACAGGGTGGGAGACCCAGTACTTC.

The chain combines TRBV10-3 with TRBJ2-3; D not certain. The CDR3 spans 13 residues. V was trimmed by 2 bases and J by 3 bases, leaving 6 bases between them. CDR1 and CDR2 (germline): ENHRY, SYGVKD. For the CDR3, the DNA is TGTGCCATCAGTGAGCCCCAGACAGATACGCAGTATTTT. The encoded protein is CAISEPQTDTQYF.

The chain has TRBV3-1 (or the pseudogene TRBV3-2) and TRBJ2-3, with TRBD2 as a possible D gene (6 bases). Germline V CDR1 and CDR2: LGHDT, YNNKEL (reference sequence). The V end lost 3 bases, the J end lost 5 bases, and 9 bases lay between the germline ends. This CDR3 spans 13 amino acids. The CDR3: CASSHGGRDTQYF. CDR3 nucleotide sequence: TGTGCCAGCAGCCACGGGGGTCGAGATACGCAGTATTTT.

This clone is a singleton in its sample. This chain uses TRBV7-2 with TRBJ2-3; 7 bases fit TRBD1. Germline V gives CDR1 SGHTA, CDR2 FQGNSA. CDR3 length equals 14 residues. The trim removed 3 bases at V and 1 base at J, leaving 1 base unmatched. CDR3 DNA: TGTGCCAGCAGCTTTGGACAGGGCACAGATACGCAGTATTTT. Its protein product is CASSFGQGTDTQYF.

The chain has TRBV6-5 and TRBJ1-6; D is unclear. V gave up 2 bases and J gave up 0 bases, with 8 bases separating them. CDR3 size: 16 residues. CDR1 is MNHEY and CDR2 is SVGAGI in the germline V gene. The CDR3 loop is CASSYTESSYNSPLHF. CDR3 coding DNA: TGTGCCAGCAGTTACACGGAGAGCTCCTATAATTCACCCCTCCACTTT.

The V gene is TRBV30, the J gene TRBJ1-1; a possible D gene is TRBD1 (5 bases). This CDR3 is 12 amino acids long. CDR1 is GTSNPN, CDR2 SVGIG, per germline (reference sequence). V lost 2 bases and J 10 bases, leaving 14 bases between the germline ends. CDR3 nucleotides: TGTGCCTGGAGTCAGGGAGGCGTCGGAGCTTTCTTT. Amino acids: CAWSQGGVGAFF.

The rearrangement joins TRBV12-3 or TRBV12-4 to TRBJ2-1; D not certain. V lost 7 bases and J 9 bases, leaving 13 bases between the germline ends. The CDR3 covers 12 residues. DNA for the CDR3: TGTGCCAGCACCCTGTACACCCTTGAGCAGTTCTTC. It yields the protein CASTLYTLEQFF.

The chain couples TRBV6-6 to TRBJ1-2; 12 bases line up with TRBD1. Unmatched junction bases numbered 17, after V lost 6 bases and J lost 3 bases. Germline CDR1 reads MNHNY; CDR2 reads SVGAGI (reference sequence). The CDR3 has 19 amino acids. CDR3: CASSSSRRDRGQIHYGYTF. CDR3 nucleotide sequence: TGTGCCAGCAGCTCTAGCCGCCGGGACAGGGGGCAGATTCACTATGGCTACACCTTC.

J is TRBJ2-3 and V is TRBV11-3; TRBD2 matches 9 bases. CDR3 size: 14 residues. In germline, CDR1 is SGHNT, CDR2 YENEEA. The J segment lost 3 bases and the V segment lost 5 bases, leaving 3 bases of the junction unmatched. CDR3 in amino acids: CASSLGLATDTQYF. The CDR3 bases are TGTGCCAGCAGCCTGGGACTAGCTACAGATACGCAGTATTTT.

The chain's CDR3 is CASGLPVGTGDTEAFF. The DNA of the CDR3 is TGTGCTAGTGGTTTGCCAGTCGGGACAGGGGACACTGAAGCTTTCTTT. The chain carries TRBV12-5 and TRBJ1-1; 10 bases map to TRBD1. Germline trimming cut 2 bases from V and 3 bases from J; bases unmatched to any gene: 6. Germline V gives CDR1 LGHNT, CDR2 FRNRAP. The CDR3 runs 16 residues.

This clone was observed many times. The sample contains more than one DNA sequence encoding this CDR3. The chain couples TRBV4-1 to TRBJ2-3, with a tentative D call TRBD2 (5 bases). Looked up from germline, CDR1 is MGHRA and CDR2 is YSYEKL. The CDR3 contains 15 residues. Trimming took off 0 bases at V and 0 bases at J, with 7 bases between the two ends. As DNA, the CDR3 is TGCGCCAGCAGCCAAGATCCGGGGAGCACAGATACGCAGTATTTT. This encodes CASSQDPGSTDTQYF.

DNA of the CDR3: TGTGCCAGCAGTCCCACCAGTGGCTACACCTTC. It codes for CASSPTSGYTF. V and J are TRBV2 and TRBJ1-2, with unresolved D. The CDR3 loop spans 11 amino acids. Trimming cost V 5 bases and J 7 bases, with 8 bases left between them. The germline gives CDR1 SNHLY, CDR2 FYNNEI.

The chain couples TRBV18 to TRBJ1-2; no clear D. CDR1 KGHSH and CDR2 LQKENI come from the germline V gene. Trimming removed 4 bases from V and 5 bases from J, with 26 bases in between. The CDR3 has 18 amino acids. The CDR3, as DNA: TGTGCCAGCTCACAGGTAGACGGAGAACTTCACTTCTTATATGGCTACACCTTC. Its translation is CASSQVDGELHFLYGYTF.

The gene calls are TRBV6-4 and TRBJ1-5, with TRBD1 identical over 7 bases. CDR1 is MRHNA, CDR2 SNTAGT, per germline. The trim removed 6 bases at V and 1 base at J, leaving 6 bases unmatched. CDR3 length equals 15 residues. In DNA form, the CDR3 reads TGTGCCAGCAGAGCTCAGGGGGAGAGCAATCAGCCCCAGCATTTT. It specifies CASRAQGESNQPQHF.

Regarding this clone: A single base separates this from a much larger clone, so it may be a read error. The same CDR3 is also encoded by other DNA sequences in this sample. The V and J genes are TRBV7-9 and TRBJ1-2; D is unresolved. The V end lost 5 bases, the J end lost 8 bases, and 12 bases lay between the germline ends. CDR3 length equals 12 residues. Germline lookup yields CDR1 SEHNR and CDR2 FQNEAQ (reference sequence). The CDR3 here is CASSPPSGGYTF. CDR3 nucleotide sequence: TGTGCCAGCAGCCCTCCTTCGGGGGGCTACACCTTC.

This clone occurred many times. V usage is TRBV5-3 and J usage is TRBJ1-5, with a weak D call TRBD1 (6 bases). TRBV5-3 is an open reading frame, and its role is uncertain. This CDR3 region has 14 residues. Trimming shortened V by 4 bases and J by 4 bases, and 12 bases separated the two germline ends. DNA of the CDR3: TGTGCCAGAAGCATCGGACAGAAAAATCAGCCCCAGCATTTT. This codes for CARSIGQKNQPQHF.

The chain combines TRBV3-1 (or the pseudogene TRBV3-2) with TRBJ1-6, with D unclear. Germline loops: CDR1 LGHDT, CDR2 YNNKEL (reference sequence). V lost 4 bases to trimming and J lost 10 bases, with 8 bases between them. This CDR3 comprises 12 residues. For the CDR3, the DNA is TGTGCCAGCAGCCGGCTCACCTCACCCCTCCACTTT. Amino acid sequence: CASSRLTSPLHF.